What follows are 19 T cell receptor beta chains derived from one specimen sequenced in a study of CD8 T cells in ankylosing spondylitis. General study points: Seemingly distinctive of ankylosing spondylitis blood was a TCR beta motif formed by eight highly homologous variants.

MiXCR, run by TCRdb on the 5' RACE reads, gives a single entry per CDR3 protein. This sample has fewer than 500,000 distinct CDR3 sequences, with about 25% found just once. No antigen has been assigned to these receptors. The specimen was blood, either unsorted or a sorted T cell fraction (not recorded which). These receptors all stem from a male donor with ankylosing spondylitis.

The V call is TRBV5-1, the J call TRBJ1-5, with 8 bases fitting TRBD1. With V trimmed by 2 bases and J by 8 bases, 3 bases remained unmatched. The CDR3 is 13 amino acids. The germline gives CDR1 SGHRS, CDR2 YFSETQ. Here the CDR3 reads CASSFSDREPQHF. The CDR3 DNA is TGCGCCAGCAGCTTTTCGGACAGGGAGCCCCAGCATTTT.

This chain uses TRBV11-2 with TRBJ2-6, with D possibly matching TRBD1 (6 bases). Trimming took off 6 bases at V and 0 bases at J, with 15 bases between the two ends. CDR1 SGHAT and CDR2 FQNNGV come from the germline V gene. The CDR3 sequence is 17 residues long. CDR3 DNA: TGTGCCAGCAGTCGTAAGGGACACTACTCTGGGGCCAACGTCCTGACTTTC. Its protein is CASSRKGHYSGANVLTF.

The chain employs TRBV12-3 or TRBV12-4 and TRBJ2-3; TRBD2 is a possible D gene (5 bases). This CDR3 comprises 15 residues. V lost 7 bases to trimming and J lost 0 bases, with 14 bases between them. CDR3 protein: CASTSGAESTDTQYF. The CDR3 DNA follows: TGTGCCAGCACCTCAGGAGCGGAAAGCACAGATACGCAGTATTTT.

In its sample, this clonotype ranks as medium-sized. The V and J genes are TRBV11-2 and TRBJ2-4; TRBD1 agrees at 8 bases. J lost 1 base, V lost 5 bases, and 7 bases had no gene match. The CDR3 loop spans 16 amino acids. CDR1 is SGHAT, CDR2 FQNNGV, per germline. In DNA, the CDR3 is TGTGCCAGCAGCCCCGGACAGGGACTTGCCAAAAACATTCAGTACTTC. This codes for CASSPGQGLAKNIQYF. The variable domain in full, completed from reference TRBV11-2 and TRBJ2-4, reads EAGVAQSPRYKIIEKRQSVAFWCNPISGHATLYWYQQILGQGPKLLIQFQNNGVVDDSQLPKDRFSAERLKGVDSTLKIQPAKLEDSAVYLCASSPGQGLAKNIQYFGAGTRLSVL.

CDR3 in amino acids: CASRWTPYTDTQYF. CDR3 DNA sequence: TGCGCCAGCAGATGGACCCCTTACACAGATACGCAGTATTTT. This chain connects TRBV5-1 to TRBJ2-3, with no clear D. Germline V gene data show CDR1 as SGHRS and CDR2 as YFSETQ. This CDR3 is 14 amino acids long. V gave up 5 bases and J gave up 2 bases, with 12 bases separating them.

The chain couples TRBV5-1 to TRBJ1-4, with no clear D. V lost 0 bases, J lost 10 bases, and 19 bases lay in between. Per germline, CDR1 SGHRS and CDR2 YFSETQ. This CDR3 has 16 amino acids. CDR3 sequence reads: CASSLDILTNMRKLFF. CDR3 nucleotides: TGCGCCAGCAGCTTGGACATCTTGACGAACATGAGAAAACTGTTTTTT.

This clonotype has a handful of counts. The chain uses TRBV9 and TRBJ2-2; D perhaps matches TRBD2 (6 bases). This CDR3 is built from 15 residues. Between the trimmed V and J ends, which lost 3 bases and 2 bases, there was a span of 11 bases. CDR1 and CDR2 from the germline V gene are SGDLS and YYNGEE. The CDR3: CASSARDFNTGELFF. The DNA of the CDR3 is TGTGCCAGCAGCGCACGGGACTTCAACACCGGGGAGCTGTTTTTT.

This clonotype has just a few counts. The genes are TRBV12-3 or TRBV12-4 and TRBJ1-3; 8 bases map to TRBD1. The V and J ends lost 6 bases and 8 bases, in that order; junction bases with no gene match: 12. The CDR3 totals 15 residues. The DNA of the CDR3 is TGTGCCAGCAGCCGGACAGGGTCGGGGTCGGACACCATATATTTT. Translating gives CASSRTGSGSDTIYF.

This chain links TRBV11-2 with TRBJ2-7; 13 bases are a match to TRBD2. Germline assignment: CDR1 SGHAT and CDR2 FQNNGV. J was trimmed by 1 base and V by 2 bases; bases with no gene match: 8. The CDR3 contains 18 residues. DNA of the CDR3: TGTGCCAGCAGCTTAACTAGCGGGAGGGTTATGGGGTCCTACGAGCAGTACTTC. Translation: CASSLTSGRVMGSYEQYF.

There are a few counts of this clonotype. The J gene is TRBJ2-1, the V gene TRBV12-3 or TRBV12-4; D perhaps matches TRBD2 (5 bases). With 4 bases removed from V and 0 bases from J, the gap between germline ends came to 7 bases. The CDR3 contains 14 residues. The chain's CDR3 is CASSSGYSYNEQFF. Here the CDR3 DNA reads TGTGCCAGCAGTTCGGGATACTCCTACAATGAGCAGTTCTTC.

This clonotype was detected only a few times. V and J are TRBV5-1 and TRBJ1-2; a weak D match, TRBD1 (6 bases). Trimming stripped 4 bases from V and 2 bases from J, with 18 bases between. Germline V gene sequence: CDR1 SGHRS, CDR2 YFSETQ. This CDR3 contains 16 residues. The CDR3 coding sequence is TGCGCCAGCAGCCCTGGTGGGACGGGGGCCAACTATGGCTACACCTTC. This gives the protein CASSPGGTGANYGYTF.

This clonotype was counted a few times. This rearrangement joins TRBV29-1 to TRBJ1-1, with D hard to call. Per the germline V gene, CDR1 is SQVTM and CDR2 is ANQGSEA. The CDR3 spans 13 residues. V was cut by 4 bases and J by 0 bases, with 9 bases left in between. The CDR3: CSVVISMNTEAFF. CDR3 DNA: TGCAGCGTTGTGATCTCCATGAACACTGAAGCTTTCTTT.

This clonotype was detected a few times. This chain connects TRBV7-2 to TRBJ1-1; D gene unclear. CDR3 length: 13 amino acids. CDR1 and CDR2 (germline): SGHTA, FQGNSA. V was trimmed by 4 bases and J by 4 bases, leaving 10 bases between them. The CDR3 DNA reads as TGTGCCAGCAGCTCGATGACATTCACTGAAGCTTTCTTT. It codes for CASSSMTFTEAFF.

This clonotype was counted only a few times. The rearrangement joins TRBV20-1 to TRBJ2-1; 9 positions agree with TRBD2. V dropped 1 base and J dropped 3; count of bases not matched to a gene: 4. This CDR3 has 15 amino acids. CDR1 DFQATT and CDR2 SNEGSKA come from the germline V gene (reference sequence). Here the CDR3 reads CSARVTSGGYNEQFF. The CDR3 bases are TGCAGTGCTAGAGTGACTAGCGGAGGCTACAATGAGCAGTTCTTC.

This clonotype was observed a few times. The CDR3 region has the DNA TGTGCCATCAAGTGGGGACAGGGGGCGCGTGAGCAGTTCTTC. Translation: CAIKWGQGAREQFF. The chain couples TRBV10-3 to TRBJ2-1; 12 nucleotides match TRBD1. The CDR3 has 14 amino acids. Germline V gene data show CDR1 as ENHRY and CDR2 as SYGVKD. The junction had 7 bases not matched to a gene; V was cut back by 7 bases and J by 9 bases.

The chain combines TRBV5-1 with TRBJ1-1; possible D gene TRBD1, 6 bases. Germline V gene sequence: CDR1 SGHRS, CDR2 YFSETQ. There are 16 residues in the CDR3. Trimming removed 7 bases from V and 2 bases from J, with 21 bases in between. The CDR3 nucleotides are TGCGCCAGCGCGGTCAATGCAGGGGTCGGAAACACTGAAGCTTTCTTT. Translation: CASAVNAGVGNTEAFF.

This clonotype was seen only a few times. J is TRBJ2-3 and V is TRBV12-3 or TRBV12-4; 8 bases are shared with TRBD1. Germline trimming cut 6 bases from V and 2 bases from J; bases unmatched to any gene: 4. The CDR3 consists of 14 residues. CDR3: CASRRTGYTDTQYF. CDR3 DNA sequence: TGTGCCAGCAGGCGGACAGGGTACACAGATACGCAGTATTTT.

The chain couples TRBV3-1 to TRBJ2-1; TRBD2 aligns across 7 bases. With V trimmed by 2 bases and J by 9 bases, 13 bases remained unmatched. CDR3 size: 16 residues. Germline CDR1 LGHDT, CDR2 YNNKEL (reference sequence). CDR3 amino acids: CASSQSVGLGVGEQFF. As DNA, the CDR3 is TGTGCCAGCAGCCAAAGTGTCGGACTAGGAGTCGGTGAGCAGTTCTTC.

There are a few counts of this clonotype. This rearrangement joins TRBV3-1 to TRBJ2-1; 10 bases line up with TRBD2. J was trimmed by 10 bases and V by 1 base; bases with no gene match: 10. CDR3 length: 16 residues. The V gene's germline CDR1 is LGHDT and CDR2 YNNKEL (reference sequence). The CDR3 sequence is CASSQVWSGRAEEQFF. The CDR3 DNA follows: TGTGCCAGCAGCCAAGTTTGGAGCGGGAGGGCGGAGGAGCAGTTCTTC.